Each of the 14 T cell receptor beta chains below was sequenced from the same sample in a study of HIV-infected patients and healthy controls. Alpha and beta constant-region primers primed reverse transcription of 400 to 650 ng RNA. Separate chain-specific third strand synthesis with multiplexing indices produced the alpha and beta libraries. TCRdb reprocessed the 5' RACE reads with MiXCR, giving one entry per CDR3 protein. The sample records 18,000 or so distinct CDR3 sequences, more than 7.5% being singletons. Roughly three months, about 14 weeks, into antiretroviral therapy, follow-up blood was collected. The repertoire came from unfractionated whole blood and reflected all unsorted peripheral T cells. Sequencing was performed on blood, taken during antiretroviral therapy. Receptors were obtained from an adult with HIV infection.

In this sample, this clonotype turned up many times. The chain recombines TRBV5-1 with TRBJ2-3; TRBD2 might be the D (6 bases). V was cut by 7 bases and J by 3 bases, with 18 bases left in between. Germline V gene sequence: CDR1 SGHRS, CDR2 YFSETQ. The CDR3 is 15 residues long. The CDR3 region has the DNA TGCGCCAGCGGCGACAGCTATCGGGGGACAGATACGCAGTATTTT. This gives the protein CASGDSYRGTDTQYF.

CDR3: CASQSPIYNEQFF. The CDR3 DNA follows: TGCGCCAGTCAATCCCCGATCTACAATGAGCAGTTCTTC. V usage is TRBV5-1 and J usage is TRBJ2-1; D remains ambiguous. V was shortened by 8 bases and J by 3 bases, with 12 bases between the two germline ends. CDR1 and CDR2 from the germline V gene are SGHRS and YFSETQ. The CDR3 length is 13 residues.

This clonotype was seen ten or more times. The chain combines TRBV4-2 with TRBJ1-6; D unresolved. Germline CDR1 is LGHNA and CDR2 is YNFKEQ. The CDR3 runs 16 residues. V lost 3 bases and J lost 3, with 12 bases in between. CDR3: CASSQGEAFYNSPLHF. The CDR3 bases are TGTGCCAGCAGCCAGGGCGAGGCTTTCTATAATTCACCCCTCCACTTT.

This clonotype has ten or more counts. The chain joins TRBV13 to TRBJ1-5; D is unclear. CDR1 is PRHDT, CDR2 FYEKMQ, per germline (reference sequence). Trimming shortened V by 0 bases and J by 7 bases, and 13 bases separated the two germline ends. The CDR3 has 15 amino acids. Written as DNA, the CDR3 is TGTGCCAGCAGCTTAGGCCCCCGGGCCGGACAGCCCCAGCATTTT. Translation: CASSLGPRAGQPQHF.

This clonotype was seen at least ten times. In DNA, the CDR3 is TGCGCCAGCAGCCAAGACCCAGGGCCGAACACTGAAGCTTTCTTT. This encodes CASSQDPGPNTEAFF. V gene TRBV4-1 combines with J gene TRBJ1-1; the D gene is possibly TRBD1 (5 bases). The CDR3 sequence is 15 residues long. V was cut by 0 bases and J by 1 base, with 9 bases left in between. CDR1 MGHRA and CDR2 YSYEKL come from the germline V gene.

This clonotype was observed at least ten times. The chain combines TRBV3-1 with TRBJ2-3; 7 nucleotides line up with TRBD2. V was clipped by 7 bases and J by 0 bases; unmatched bases: 7. The CDR3 extends over 15 amino acids. Germline CDR1 reads LGHDT; CDR2 reads YNNKEL (reference sequence). CDR3 DNA: TGTGCCAGCACACTTACTAGCGATAGCACAGATACGCAGTATTTT. Translation: CASTLTSDSTDTQYF.

This clonotype was counted a few times. The rearrangement uses TRBV7-2 and TRBJ2-1; 10 positions agree with TRBD1. The V and J ends lost 5 bases and 8 bases, in that order; junction bases with no gene match: 9. CDR3 length: 15 residues. The germline V gene has CDR1 SGHTA and CDR2 FQGNSA. The CDR3 bases are TGTGCCAGCAGCGCCTCGTCGACAGGGGGCGATGAGCAGTTCTTC. Its translation is CASSASSTGGDEQFF. The full variable domain, its missing parts supplied by reference TRBV7-2 and TRBJ2-1, is GAGVSQSPSNKVTEKGKDVELRCDPISGHTALYWYRQSLGQGLEFLIYFQGNSAPDKSGLPSDRFSAERTGGSVSTLTIQRTQQEDSAVYLCASSASSTGGDEQFFGPGTRLTVL.

This clonotype is medium-sized. The chain links TRBV7-8 to TRBJ1-1, with D possibly matching TRBD1 (5 bases). This CDR3 spans 14 amino acids. Trimming pared 3 bases from V and 5 bases from J, leaving 13 bases between. Germline V CDR1 and CDR2: SGHVS, FQNEAQ. For the CDR3, the DNA is TGTGCCAGCAGCTTCGGGGCGGCGGAGACTGAAGCTTTCTTT. Translated, it gives CASSFGAAETEAFF.

This clonotype was counted at least ten times. The genes are TRBV12-3 or TRBV12-4 and TRBJ1-1, with 7 bases matching TRBD1. The V gene end was trimmed by 5 bases and the J gene end by 3 bases; junction bases not matched to a gene: 3. This CDR3 comprises 13 residues. CDR3 loop: CASSLQGDTEAFF. CDR3 DNA sequence: TGTGCCAGCAGTCTCCAGGGGGACACTGAAGCTTTCTTT.

This clonotype was counted at least ten times. The chain uses TRBV20-1 and TRBJ2-7, with D perhaps TRBD2 (5 bases). The CDR3 is 11 amino acids. V was shortened by 3 bases and J by 4 bases, with 7 bases between the two germline ends. From germline, CDR1 is DFQATT and CDR2 SNEGSKA (reference sequence). CDR3 in amino acids: CSASRGYEQYF. The CDR3 DNA sequence: TGCAGTGCTAGCCGAGGGTACGAGCAGTACTTC.

This clonotype was counted many times. The chain carries TRBV7-3 and TRBJ1-1, with a tentative D call TRBD1 (6 bases). CDR1 SGHTA and CDR2 FQGTGA come from the germline V gene. The CDR3 is made up of 14 amino acids. Trimming pared 3 bases from V and 1 base from J, leaving 9 bases between. CDR3 sequence reads: CASSLGGGNTEAFF. The CDR3 DNA reads as TGTGCCAGCAGCTTGGGGGGCGGGAACACTGAAGCTTTCTTT.

The sample holds many counts of this clonotype. The rearrangement links TRBV7-3 to TRBJ2-1; TRBD1 aligns across 8 bases. This CDR3 is 14 amino acids long. CDR1 is SGHTA, CDR2 FQGTGA, per germline. The V and J ends lost 5 bases and 8 bases, in that order; junction bases with no gene match: 8. CDR3 residues: CASSAGGASYEQFF. The CDR3 DNA is TGTGCCAGCAGCGCAGGGGGCGCAAGCTATGAGCAGTTCTTC. Using reference TRBV7-3 and TRBJ2-1 for the parts outside the CDR3, the full variable domain is GAGVSQTPSNKVTEKGKYVELRCDPISGHTALYWYRQSLGQGPEFLIYFQGTGAADDSGLPNDRFFAVRPEGSVSTLKIQRTERGDSAVYLCASSAGGASYEQFFGPGTRLTVL.

This clonotype was recorded many times. The chain has TRBV6-4 and TRBJ2-2, with 9 bases aligning to TRBD1. The CDR3 is 15 residues long. V was pared by 5 bases and J by 2 bases, with 3 bases of the junction left unmatched. CDR1 and CDR2 from the germline V gene are MRHNA and SNTAGT. This CDR3 is CASSLGQGNTGELFF. CDR3 nucleotide sequence: TGTGCCAGCAGTTTGGGACAGGGAAACACCGGGGAGCTGTTTTTT.

This clonotype is categorized as medium-sized. This chain connects TRBV4-1 to TRBJ1-5; D gene uncertain. The germline V and J ends were trimmed by 3 bases and 0 bases, with 6 bases remaining between them. The CDR3 covers 14 residues. Germline V CDR1 and CDR2: MGHRA, YSYEKL. CDR3 DNA: TGCGCCAGCAGCCAGTTTTATAGCAATCAGCCCCAGCATTTT. Amino acids: CASSQFYSNQPQHF.